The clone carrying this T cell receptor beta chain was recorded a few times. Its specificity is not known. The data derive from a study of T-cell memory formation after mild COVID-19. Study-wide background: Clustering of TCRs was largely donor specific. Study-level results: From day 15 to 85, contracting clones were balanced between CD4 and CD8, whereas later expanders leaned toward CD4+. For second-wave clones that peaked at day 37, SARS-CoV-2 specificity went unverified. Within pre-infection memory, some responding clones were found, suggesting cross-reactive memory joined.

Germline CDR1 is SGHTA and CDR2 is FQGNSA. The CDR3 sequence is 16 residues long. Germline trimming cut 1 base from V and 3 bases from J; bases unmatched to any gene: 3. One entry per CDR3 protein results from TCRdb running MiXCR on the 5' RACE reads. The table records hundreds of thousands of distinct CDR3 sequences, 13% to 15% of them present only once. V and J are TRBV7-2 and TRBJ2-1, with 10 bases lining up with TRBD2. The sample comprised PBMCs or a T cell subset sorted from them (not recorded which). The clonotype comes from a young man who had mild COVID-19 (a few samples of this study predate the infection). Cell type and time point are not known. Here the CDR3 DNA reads TGTGCCAGCAGCTTAGAACTAGCGGGGTTCTACAATGAGCAGTTCTTC. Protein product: CASSLELAGFYNEQFF.